Sequencing of this TCR beta chain was carried out in a study of early stage breast cancer tumors. The data were produced by immunoSEQ multiplex PCR, yet TCRdb's version contains in-frame clones alone and is incomplete. Of under 45,000 clones in the sample, around 69% are singletons; the top ten hold about 7.2%. This CDR3 is built from 15 residues. Germline V lookup: CDR1 SGHAT, CDR2 FQNNGV. Losses at the gene ends were 4 bases for V and 8 bases for J; bases not matched to a gene: 6. This sequence originates from a person in their fifties with breast cancer. The chain employs TRBV11-2 and TRBJ1-6, with 9 positions matching TRBD1. The sequenced material came from blood. CDR3 region: CASSSGQGFYSPLHF. CDR3 DNA: TGTGCCAGCAGCTCGGGACAGGGTTTCTATTCACCCCTCCACTTT.